The clone carrying this TCR beta chain has more than one count but fewer than ten. Its antigen is unidentified. RNA transcripts were the template for amplifying TCR beta CDR3 regions. First-round RT-PCR of the TCR CDR3 relied on the HTBI primer set. TCRdb re-derived calls from the multiplex PCR reads in MiXCR, one entry per CDR3 protein. The sample lists roughly 630,000 distinct CDR3 sequences, around 16% occurring once. Subjects aged 18 to 65 presented with newly diagnosed hyperthyroidism of less than 2 months' duration. These data belong to a study of T cells in Graves' hyperthyroidism and ophthalmopathy. Overall study findings and caveats: Most clonotypes expanded in thyroid above 0.001 were likewise present in blood.

There are 13 residues in the CDR3. Deletions cut 0 bases from V and 10 bases from J, with 10 bases between. Looked up from germline, CDR1 is SEHNR and CDR2 is FQNEAQ (reference sequence). V and J are TRBV7-9 and TRBJ2-1; D possibly corresponds to TRBD2 (5 bases). Material for sequencing was blood. This sequence originates from a woman aged 25 to 39 with Graves' hyperthyroidism. Written as DNA, the CDR3 is TGTGCCAGCAGCTTAGCGTCTAGCCGGGAGCAGTTCTTC. Translation: CASSLASSREQFF.